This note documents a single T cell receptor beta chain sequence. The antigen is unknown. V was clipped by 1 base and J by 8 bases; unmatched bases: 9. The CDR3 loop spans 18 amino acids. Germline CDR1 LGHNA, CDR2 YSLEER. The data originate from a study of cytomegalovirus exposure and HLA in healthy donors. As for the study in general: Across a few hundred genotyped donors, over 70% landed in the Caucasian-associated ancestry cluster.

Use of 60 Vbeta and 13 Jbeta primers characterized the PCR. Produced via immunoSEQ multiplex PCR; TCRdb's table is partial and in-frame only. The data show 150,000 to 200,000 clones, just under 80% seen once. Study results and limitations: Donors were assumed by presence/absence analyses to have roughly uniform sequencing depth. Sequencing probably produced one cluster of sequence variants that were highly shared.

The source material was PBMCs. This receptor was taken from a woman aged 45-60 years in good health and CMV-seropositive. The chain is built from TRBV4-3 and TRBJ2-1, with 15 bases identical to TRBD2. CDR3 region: CASSQALRTSGGAYEQFF. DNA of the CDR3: TGCGCCAGCAGCCAAGCTCTCCGGACTAGCGGGGGGGCCTATGAGCAGTTCTTC.